The clone carrying this TCR beta chain was detected many times. Each CDR3 protein gets one entry after TCRdb re-called the 5' RACE reads with MiXCR. The profile covers approximately 630,000 distinct CDR3 sequences, with 7.1% appearing a single time and roughly 1.6% taken by the ten largest. The data were taken from a study of identical twins. This CDR3 comprises 13 residues. The germline CDR1 and CDR2 sequences are ENHRY and SYGVKD. Trimming pared 2 bases from V and 4 bases from J, leaving 9 bases between. These data also featured in a second study, about yellow fever vaccine responses in identical twins.

The TCR originated in a woman under 30 in good health. The chain employs TRBV10-3 and TRBJ2-7, with D hard to call. Sequences were obtained from PBMCs. CDR3 residues: CAISEGFIYEQYF. The CDR3 DNA reads as TGTGCCATCAGTGAGGGATTCATTTACGAGCAGTACTTC.